The 2 T cell receptor beta chains presented below share a single source sample, sequenced in a study of OX40 agonist ivuxolimab in advanced cancers. Repertoires were generated with immunoSEQ multiplex PCR, while TCRdb's copy carries only in-frame clones and drops some. The top ten clones hold approximately 4.1% of a sample with about 36,000 clones, about 87% of them seen once. This sample comprised CD4+ or CD8+ T cells sorted from blood, obtained in a trial of the OX40 agonist ivuxolimab. These receptors were taken from an adult with an advanced solid tumor such as melanoma, head and neck, liver or kidney cancer.

J is TRBJ2-1 and V is TRBV6-1; 8 bases are a match to TRBD1. The V and J ends lost 6 bases and 0 bases, in that order; junction bases with no gene match: 4. The CDR3 runs 15 residues. Germline V gene sequence: CDR1 MNHNS, CDR2 SASEGT. The CDR3 DNA reads as TGTGCCAGCAGGGGGACAGGCCTCTCCTACAATGAGCAGTTCTTC. Its protein product is CASRGTGLSYNEQFF.

This chain connects TRBV13 to TRBJ2-7; the D gene is possibly TRBD2 (7 bases). The germline gives CDR1 PRHDT, CDR2 FYEKMQ (reference sequence). The CDR3 length is 15 residues. V gave up 4 bases and J gave up 3 bases, with 16 bases separating them. The DNA for the CDR3 is TGTGCCAGCAGCTCCAAAAGGGGGGGGAGCTACGAGCAGTACTTC. It yields the protein CASSSKRGGSYEQYF. Complete variable domain (other parts from reference TRBV13 and TRBJ2-7): AAGVIQSPRHLIKEKRETATLKCYPIPRHDTVYWYQQGPGQDPQFLISFYEKMQSDKGSIPDRFSAQQFSDYHSELNMSSLELGDSALYFCASSSKRGGSYEQYFGPGTRLTVT.